The 13 T cell receptor beta chains below come from one sample, sequenced in a study of T-cell memory formation after mild COVID-19. TCRdb recomputed calls from the 5' RACE reads with MiXCR, one row per CDR3 protein. The sample lists roughly 380,000 distinct CDR3 sequences, 25% to 30% occurring once. Material for sequencing was PBMCs or a T cell subset sorted from them (not recorded which). Receptor source: an adult woman who had mild COVID-19 (a few samples of this study predate the infection). Cell type and time point are not known.

This clonotype was recorded a few times. The chain links TRBV6-5 to TRBJ2-7; 14 bases line up with TRBD2. CDR1 and CDR2 from the germline V gene are MNHEY and SVGAGI. V was clipped by 2 bases and J by 1 base; unmatched bases: 13. This CDR3 contains 20 residues. CDR3 amino acids: CASSYDIPGTSGSVSYEQYF. Here the CDR3 DNA reads TGTGCCAGCAGTTACGATATCCCCGGGACTAGCGGGAGTGTGTCCTACGAGCAGTACTTC.

J is TRBJ2-2 and V is TRBV6-5, with 11 bases matching TRBD2. This CDR3 contains 14 residues. Germline V gene data show CDR1 as MNHEY and CDR2 as SVGAGI. V was pared by 5 bases and J by 9 bases, with 5 bases of the junction left unmatched. The CDR3 DNA reads as TGTGCCAGCAGTAGACTAGCGGGGCGCCGGGAGCTGTTTTTT. Protein product: CASSRLAGRRELFF.

J is TRBJ2-5 and V is TRBV19; TRBD1 might be the D (5 bases). Germline values: CDR1 LNHDA, CDR2 SQIVND (reference sequence). V gave up 3 bases and J gave up 1 base, with 12 bases separating them. The CDR3 has 15 residues. For the CDR3, the DNA is TGTGCCAGTAGTATCTCGGCAGGGCCCCAAGAGACCCAGTACTTC. Translation: CASSISAGPQETQYF.

The chain has TRBV9 and TRBJ2-2; 7 bases are shared with TRBD1. The germline V gene encodes CDR1 SGDLS and CDR2 YYNGEE. There are 18 residues in the CDR3. V gave up 3 bases and J gave up 4 bases; unmatched junction bases: 15. CDR3 amino acids: CASSAPDRPSSSTGELFF. As DNA, the CDR3 is TGTGCCAGCAGCGCACCGGACAGGCCCTCCTCGAGCACCGGGGAGCTGTTTTTT.

In its sample, this clonotype was seen once. This chain joins TRBV5-1 and TRBJ2-5; 10 nucleotides match TRBD2. The CDR3 spans 16 residues. Germline values: CDR1 SGHRS, CDR2 YFSETQ. V gave up 0 bases and J gave up 3 bases; unmatched junction bases: 5. Here the CDR3 reads CASSLGGLAGEETQYF. For the CDR3, the DNA is TGCGCCAGCAGCTTGGGGGGGCTAGCGGGAGAAGAGACCCAGTACTTC.

This clonotype turned up a few times. J is TRBJ2-3 and V is TRBV7-9; 12 nucleotides agree with TRBD1. Losses at the gene ends were 6 bases for V and 1 base for J; bases not matched to a gene: 8. The CDR3 loop spans 17 amino acids. Germline values: CDR1 SEHNR, CDR2 FQNEAQ (reference sequence). The CDR3 DNA sequence: TGTGCCAGCAGACGCGGGACAGGGGGCCGGGGCACAGATACGCAGTATTTT. Protein product: CASRRGTGGRGTDTQYF.

The DNA of the CDR3 is TGTGCCAGCAGCCCCCTGAGGGGGGACACTGAAGCTTTCTTT. It specifies CASSPLRGDTEAFF. The J gene is TRBJ1-1, the V gene TRBV27; weak D call: TRBD1 (6 bases). Trimming removed 6 bases from V and 3 bases from J, with 14 bases in between. Germline V gene sequence: CDR1 MNHEY, CDR2 SMNVEV (reference sequence). The CDR3 is 14 amino acids.

DNA of the CDR3: TGCAGCGTTGAACCTAGCGGGAGGTCCTACGAGCAGTACTTC. Translating gives CSVEPSGRSYEQYF. The V and J genes are TRBV29-1 and TRBJ2-7; 11 bases fit TRBD2. Germline CDR1 reads SQVTM; CDR2 reads ANQGSEA. J was trimmed by 1 base and V by 2 bases; bases with no gene match: 1. The CDR3 is made up of 14 amino acids.

The V call is TRBV2, the J call TRBJ2-3, with a tentative D call TRBD1 (6 bases). Trimming took off 6 bases at V and 1 base at J, with 14 bases between the two ends. This CDR3 has 15 residues. The germline gives CDR1 SNHLY, CDR2 FYNNEI. The CDR3 spells CASSLAGARTDTQYF. Written as DNA, the CDR3 is TGTGCCAGCAGCTTAGCAGGGGCCCGCACAGATACGCAGTATTTT.

This clonotype was seen a handful of times. The chain is built from TRBV7-9 and TRBJ2-7; possibly TRBD1 for D (8 bases). With 1 base removed from V and 6 bases from J, the gap between germline ends came to 28 bases. Germline V gives CDR1 SEHNR, CDR2 FQNEAQ (reference sequence). CDR3 length: 19 residues. In DNA, the CDR3 is TGTGCCAGCAGCTTAGTCCCTTTCAGGGGGCCGAGCGGGGCCTTCGAGCAGTACTTC. It encodes CASSLVPFRGPSGAFEQYF.

The V gene is TRBV12-3 or TRBV12-4, the J gene TRBJ2-3, with D possibly matching TRBD1 (6 bases). V was shortened by 5 bases and J by 1 base, with 13 bases between the two germline ends. The CDR3 length is 15 residues. The chain's CDR3 is CASSTTGLGTDTQYF. DNA of the CDR3: TGTGCCAGCAGTACTACAGGGTTGGGCACAGATACGCAGTATTTT.

This clonotype turned up a few times. The chain couples TRBV2 to TRBJ1-5, with D perhaps matching TRBD1 (6 bases). The CDR3 extends over 14 amino acids. The ends were cut back, 6 bases at V and 3 bases at J, with 12 bases in the middle. The V gene's germline CDR1 is SNHLY and CDR2 FYNNEI. CDR3 residues: CASSERDINQPQHF. The CDR3 nucleotides read TGTGCCAGCAGCGAAAGGGACATCAATCAGCCCCAGCATTTT.

The sample holds a few counts of this clonotype. The genes are TRBV7-9 and TRBJ1-2; D might be TRBD1 (6 bases). The CDR3 spans 14 residues. The germline V gene has CDR1 SEHNR and CDR2 FQNEAQ (reference sequence). The V end was cut by 6 bases, the J end by 6 bases, with 17 bases between. CDR3 sequence reads: CASRPYGGPDGYTF. CDR3 DNA: TGTGCCAGCAGGCCATATGGGGGGCCGGATGGCTACACCTTC.